What follows are 19 T cell receptor beta chains derived from one specimen sequenced in a study of cytomegalovirus exposure and HLA in healthy donors. PCR employed 60 Vbeta and 13 Jbeta primers. Data came from immunoSEQ multiplex PCR; TCRdb stores just in-frame clones and leaves some out. The table has under 200,000 clones, about 70% seen once. Sequenced material: PBMCs. The receptors originated from a woman aged 18-35 years in good health and CMV-seropositive.

This sequence joins TRBV2 and TRBJ2-7, with 9 bases aligning to TRBD2. With V trimmed by 0 bases and J by 3 bases, 6 bases remained unmatched. The germline V gene has CDR1 SNHLY and CDR2 FYNNEI. The CDR3 spans 16 residues. The CDR3, as DNA: TGTGCCAGCAGTGAAGCGTTGGAGACTAGCGGCTACGAGCAGTACTTC. This translates into CASSEALETSGYEQYF.

The V gene is TRBV4-2, the J gene TRBJ1-6; TRBD1 matches at 9 bases. Germline V gene sequence: CDR1 LGHNA, CDR2 YNFKEQ. The ends lost 6 bases at V and 7 bases at J; junction bases unmatched: 7. The CDR3 has 15 residues. The DNA for the CDR3 is TGTGCCAGCAGGGCTCGACAGGGGGAAAATTCACCCCTCCACTTT. This translates into CASRARQGENSPLHF.

The chain has TRBV5-1 and TRBJ2-7, with D unresolved. The V gene's germline CDR1 is SGHRS and CDR2 YFSETQ. There are 11 residues in the CDR3. With 0 bases removed from V and 5 bases from J, the gap between germline ends came to 3 bases. CDR3 loop: CASSLADEQYF. The CDR3 DNA reads TGCGCCAGCAGCTTGGCCGACGAGCAGTACTTC.

V is TRBV6-5 and J is TRBJ1-1, with D possibly matching TRBD1 (6 bases). The CDR3 runs 15 residues. Germline CDR1 MNHEY, CDR2 SVGAGI. V lost 6 bases and J lost 0, with 14 bases in between. The CDR3 is CASRPSQGMNTEAFF. The DNA of the CDR3 is TGTGCCAGCAGACCTTCACAGGGAATGAACACTGAAGCTTTCTTT.

This clone was picked up one time. The genes are TRBV6-5 and TRBJ2-3; no definite D call. The CDR3 covers 15 residues. CDR1 and CDR2 from the germline V gene are MNHEY and SVGAGI. Trimming cost V 4 bases and J 0 bases, with 11 bases left between them. The CDR3 is CASSFFGSSTDTQYF. The DNA for the CDR3 is TGTGCCAGCAGTTTCTTCGGGTCTAGCACAGATACGCAGTATTTT.

Many counts were recorded for this clone. This sequence joins TRBV6-5 and TRBJ1-1, with D maybe TRBD1 (5 bases). Germline V gene sequence: CDR1 MNHEY, CDR2 SVGAGI. V lost 4 bases, J lost 5 bases, and 17 bases lay in between. This CDR3 contains 15 residues. CDR3 in DNA: TGTGCCAGCAGTTCTCTATTGGGGGGGTGGACTGAAGCTTTCTTT. Its translation: CASSSLLGGWTEAFF.

The rearrangement uses TRBV30 and TRBJ2-7; 7 nucleotides agree with TRBD1. CDR3 length: 12 residues. V lost 3 bases to trimming and J lost 6 bases; unmatched junction nucleotides: 5. The germline V gene has CDR1 GTSNPN and CDR2 SVGIG (reference sequence). CDR3: CAWRNRGGEQYF. The CDR3 nucleotides read TGTGCCTGGAGAAACAGGGGCGGCGAGCAGTACTTC.

The chain links TRBV5-6 to TRBJ2-1, with 7 bases fitting TRBD2. The V gene end was trimmed by 0 bases and the J gene end by 14 bases; junction bases not matched to a gene: 5. The CDR3 consists of 12 residues. CDR1 is SGHDT, CDR2 YYEEEE, per germline. This chain's CDR3 is CASSLAPSGEFF. The CDR3 nucleotides are TGTGCCAGCAGCTTGGCCCCTAGCGGTGAGTTCTTC.

In the case of this clone: A read error may account for a junction end that differs from germline. The chain combines TRBV2 with TRBJ1-2; 9 bases fit TRBD1. CDR1 is SNHLY and CDR2 is FYNNEI in the germline V gene. This CDR3 comprises 18 residues. CDR3 in DNA: TGTGCCAGCCGACCCACAAGGGACAGGGTAGAATCTGACTATGACTACACCTTC. Its protein is CASRPTRDRVESDYDYTF.

This clone has a single count. This chain joins TRBV19 and TRBJ2-7, with 7 bases matching TRBD2. Germline V gene data show CDR1 as LNHDA and CDR2 as SQIVND (reference sequence). The CDR3 is 14 residues long. V shed 5 bases and J 2 bases; nucleotides not matched to a gene: 6. The CDR3 here is CASSVLADAYEQYF. CDR3 bases: TGTGCCAGTAGTGTTCTAGCGGACGCCTACGAGCAGTACTTC.

V gene TRBV6-5 combines with J gene TRBJ1-1; 7 positions match TRBD1. V shed 6 bases and J 6 bases; nucleotides not matched to a gene: 10. Germline V lookup: CDR1 MNHEY, CDR2 SVGAGI. The length of the CDR3 is 14 residues. CDR3 residues: CASSPGQAAAEAFF. The CDR3 coding sequence is TGTGCCAGCAGCCCTGGACAGGCCGCGGCTGAAGCTTTCTTT.

This chain joins TRBV6-5 and TRBJ2-5, with TRBD1 matching 9 bases. The DNA end is a closer match to TRBJ2-7, so the J assignment may be wrong. CDR3 length equals 14 residues. Germline assignment: CDR1 MNHEY and CDR2 SVGAGI. The CDR3 here is CASRYDRGSYEQYF. The CDR3 coding sequence is TGTGCCAGCAGATATGACAGGGGGTCCTACGAGCAGTACTTC.

This clone was recorded once. V usage is TRBV19 and J usage is TRBJ2-3; TRBD2 agrees at 9 bases. Germline CDR1 and CDR2: LNHDA and SQIVND (reference sequence). This CDR3 is built from 16 residues. V lost 1 base to trimming and J lost 5 bases; unmatched junction nucleotides: 7. The CDR3 DNA is TGTGCCAGTAGTATAGGCGGGAGGGCTCGTGGAGATACGCAGTATTTT. This encodes CASSIGGRARGDTQYF.

The chain is built from TRBV7-9 and TRBJ2-5, with 11 bases fitting TRBD2. Per germline, CDR1 SEHNR and CDR2 FQNEAQ (reference sequence). The CDR3 totals 16 residues. J lost 1 base, V lost 5 bases, and 6 bases had no gene match. CDR3 nucleotide sequence: TGTGCCAGCAGCGCCGGACTAGCGGGCCCCCAAGAGACCCAGTACTTC. Residues: CASSAGLAGPQETQYF.

This rearrangement joins TRBV5-8 to TRBJ2-7; 10 bases line up with TRBD1. Germline V CDR1 and CDR2: SGHTS, YDEGEE. V shed 0 bases and J 1 base; nucleotides not matched to a gene: 7. This CDR3 spans 17 amino acids. CDR3 region: CASSLVGQGTKSYEQYF. CDR3 in DNA: TGTGCCAGCAGCTTGGTGGGACAGGGGACGAAATCCTACGAGCAGTACTTC.

V is TRBV2 and J is TRBJ1-5, with 8 bases that match TRBD1. Germline V gene data show CDR1 as SNHLY and CDR2 as FYNNEI. V trimming: 5 bases; J trimming: 6 bases; junction bases outside the gene matches: 9. The CDR3 has 15 amino acids. CDR3 sequence (DNA): TGTGCCAGCAGTTGGCACCAGGGGGCTAGTCAGCCCCAGCATTTT. Protein sequence: CASSWHQGASQPQHF.

This chain joins TRBV27 and TRBJ2-1, with TRBD1 as a possible D gene (6 bases). V lost 4 bases and J lost 2, with 15 bases in between. CDR3 size: 16 residues. CDR1 is MNHEY, CDR2 SMNVEV, per germline (reference sequence). This CDR3 reads CASSSPHRVPYNEQFF. For the CDR3, the DNA is TGTGCCAGCAGTTCCCCCCACAGGGTCCCCTACAATGAGCAGTTCTTC.

This chain links TRBV28 with TRBJ2-3, with D hard to call. Germline-derived CDR1 and CDR2 are MDHEN and SYDVKM. V was clipped by 6 bases and J by 0 bases, with 4 bases between them. CDR3 length: 12 amino acids. CDR3 protein: CASRESTDTQYF. The CDR3, as DNA: TGTGCCAGCAGGGAGAGCACAGATACGCAGTATTTT.

In its sample, this clone was seen a few times. The rearrangement links TRBV7-3 to TRBJ2-1, with a tentative D call TRBD2 (5 bases). The CDR3 has 15 residues. In germline, CDR1 is SGHTA, CDR2 FQGTGA. Trimming shortened V by 5 bases and J by 4 bases, and 15 bases separated the two germline ends. The CDR3 DNA follows: TGTGCCAGCAGCCCCCCCGGTTCGGGGTACAATGAGCAGTTCTTC. Translating gives CASSPPGSGYNEQFF. Supplemented by reference TRBV7-3 and TRBJ2-1, the full variable domain reads GAGVSQTPSNKVTEKGKYVELRCDPISGHTALYWYRQSLGQGPEFLIYFQGTGAADDSGLPNDRFFAVRPEGSVSTLKIQRTERGDSAVYLCASSPPGSGYNEQFFGPGTRLTVL.